Listed here are 26 T cell receptor beta chains from one sample, sequenced in a study of cytomegalovirus exposure and HLA in healthy donors. PCR employed 60 Vbeta and 13 Jbeta primers. Clones were sequenced by immunoSEQ multiplex PCR, and TCRdb holds only the in-frame ones, with some missing. The table for this sample gives 38,000 or so clones. The sequenced material came from PBMCs. These receptors all come from a man aged 40-49 years in good health and CMV-seropositive.

About this clone: Compared with germline, one end of the junction differs, possibly owing to a read error. CDR3 nucleotide sequence: TGTGCCAGCAGTCCCCGGGACAGGGGGCGGAGCGCGGTTTTT. Translation: CASSPRDRGRSAVF. V usage is TRBV6-6 and J usage is TRBJ1-4; 12 positions agree with TRBD1. CDR3 size: 14 residues. CDR1 MNHNY and CDR2 SVGAGI come from the germline V gene (reference sequence).

The V call is TRBV7-2, the J call TRBJ1-5; D might be TRBD1 (6 bases). The CDR3 has 15 residues. V lost 1 base and J 5 bases, leaving 12 bases between the germline ends. The germline CDR1 and CDR2 sequences are SGHTA and FQGNSA. The CDR3 here is CASSLVVGGHQPQHF. CDR3 bases: TGTGCCAGCAGCTTAGTTGTCGGGGGGCATCAGCCCCAGCATTTT.

J is TRBJ1-2 and V is TRBV10-3; TRBD1 aligns across 8 bases. Germline CDR1 ENHRY, CDR2 SYGVKD. The junction had 5 bases not matched to a gene; V was cut back by 10 bases and J by 1 base. The CDR3 consists of 13 residues. The CDR3: CATKTGDNYGYTF. DNA of the CDR3: TGTGCCACCAAGACAGGGGATAACTATGGCTACACCTTC.

As concerns this clone: This same CDR3 is encoded by further DNA sequences in the sample. This sequence joins TRBV10-3 and TRBJ1-1; 9 bases fit TRBD1. Unmatched junction bases numbered 7, after V lost 2 bases and J lost 12 bases. Per the germline V gene, CDR1 is ENHRY and CDR2 is SYGVKD. The CDR3 consists of 13 residues. For the CDR3, the DNA is TGTGCCATCAGTGAGGGGTACAGGGGGCTCTCTTTCTTT. Protein sequence: CAISEGYRGLSFF.

The chain has TRBV25-1 and TRBJ2-5; D is unclear. The V gene lost 4 bases and the J gene lost 3 bases, with 12 bases spanning the gap. The CDR3 extends over 14 amino acids. Germline values: CDR1 MGHDK, CDR2 SYGVNS. DNA of the CDR3: TGTGCCAGCAGTGCAAGCCTTGGAGAAGAGACCCAGTACTTC. Translating it yields CASSASLGEETQYF. The whole variable domain, filled in from reference TRBV25-1 and TRBJ2-5, reads EADIYQTPRYLVIGTGKKITLECSQTMGHDKMYWYQQDPGMELHLIHYSYGVNSTEKGDLSSESTVSRIRTEHFPLTLESARPSHTSQYLCASSASLGEETQYFGPGTRLLVL.

The CDR3 nucleotides are TGTGCCAGCAGCACCTGGGACAGGGGCCGGGCAGATACGCAGTATTTT. It translates to CASSTWDRGRADTQYF. This chain links TRBV5-6 with TRBJ2-3; 10 nucleotides align to TRBD1. Germline-derived CDR1 and CDR2 are SGHDT and YYEEEE. This CDR3 contains 16 residues. The J segment lost 4 bases and the V segment lost 4 bases, leaving 9 bases of the junction unmatched.

The chain has TRBV10-3 and TRBJ2-7; 8 nucleotides line up with TRBD1. This CDR3 contains 13 residues. V was clipped by 11 bases and J by 5 bases; unmatched bases: 11. Germline lookup yields CDR1 ENHRY and CDR2 SYGVKD. As DNA, the CDR3 is TGTGCCTCAGGGGGCAGCGCCAACAACGAGCAGTACTTC. As protein: CASGGSANNEQYF.

The chain joins TRBV6-5 to TRBJ1-2, with D possibly matching TRBD1 (6 bases). Trimming cost V 7 bases and J 8 bases, with 17 bases left between them. Germline lookup yields CDR1 MNHEY and CDR2 SVGAGI. The length of the CDR3 is 13 residues. The CDR3 DNA reads as TGTGCCAGCACTATCCTACAGGGTGACGGCTACACCTTC. Translating gives CASTILQGDGYTF.

The CDR3 spells CAWSPPLGLAGGMGFQETQYF. CDR3 sequence (DNA): TGTGCCTGGAGCCCCCCACTAGGACTAGCGGGGGGGATGGGATTCCAAGAGACCCAGTACTTC. This chain joins TRBV30 and TRBJ2-5, with TRBD2 identical over 15 bases. Germline assignment: CDR1 GTSNPN and CDR2 SVGIG (reference sequence). This CDR3 comprises 21 residues. V trimming: 3 bases; J trimming: 1 base; junction bases outside the gene matches: 18.

The CDR3 DNA reads TGCGCCAGCAGCTTGCTCGGGCGGGAGGGCCTGGGTGAGCAGTTCTTC. Protein: CASSLLGREGLGEQFF. V is TRBV5-1 and J is TRBJ2-1; TRBD2 aligns across 9 bases. In germline, CDR1 is SGHRS, CDR2 YFSETQ. J was trimmed by 9 bases and V by 1 base; bases with no gene match: 11. CDR3 size: 16 residues.

The rearrangement links TRBV5-1 to TRBJ1-4; 11 positions agree with TRBD1. This CDR3 is built from 14 residues. The germline V gene encodes CDR1 SGHRS and CDR2 YFSETQ. The trim removed 4 bases at V and 8 bases at J, leaving 4 bases unmatched. In DNA, the CDR3 is TGCGCCAGCAGCCCGGGACAGGGGGGCGAAAAACTGTTTTTT. It codes for CASSPGQGGEKLFF.

The V and J genes are TRBV2 and TRBJ1-2, with TRBD1 as a possible D gene (6 bases). The V gene's germline CDR1 is SNHLY and CDR2 FYNNEI. V was pared by 2 bases and J by 7 bases, with 17 bases between. The CDR3 is made up of 15 amino acids. The CDR3 loop is CASSELGRQGLGYTF. The CDR3 coding sequence is TGTGCCAGCAGTGAATTGGGACGTCAGGGGCTTGGCTACACCTTC.

The chain is built from TRBV7-9 and TRBJ2-1; weak D call: TRBD2 (6 bases). V was cut by 5 bases and J by 3 bases, with 17 bases left in between. Germline loops: CDR1 SEHNR, CDR2 FQNEAQ (reference sequence). The CDR3 spans 16 residues. The CDR3 region has the DNA TGTGCCAGCAGCCCCGGGGCCCCGGGGGACTACAATGAGCAGTTCTTC. This translates into CASSPGAPGDYNEQFF.

V gene TRBV9 combines with J gene TRBJ2-1; 10 nucleotides align to TRBD2. CDR1 and CDR2 (germline): SGDLS, YYNGEE. The junction had 16 bases not matched to a gene; V was cut back by 3 bases and J by 4 bases. This CDR3 has 19 amino acids. The CDR3 coding sequence is TGTGCCAGCAGCGCTCCACAGGGCTCGGGACTAGCGAGATACAATGAGCAGTTCTTC. Protein product: CASSAPQGSGLARYNEQFF.

The V and J genes are TRBV15 and TRBJ2-7; D gene unclear. The V end was cut by 0 bases, the J end by 2 bases, with 11 bases between. Germline V gives CDR1 LNHNV, CDR2 YYDKDF (reference sequence). The CDR3 sequence is 15 residues long. CDR3 sequence: CATSREGLGPYEQYF. In DNA form, the CDR3 reads TGTGCCACCAGCAGAGAGGGCTTGGGCCCCTACGAGCAGTACTTC. The variable domain in full, with the rest retrieved from reference TRBV15 and TRBJ2-7, is DAMVIQNPRYQVTQFGKPVTLSCSQTLNHNVMYWYQQKSSQAPKLLFHYYDKDFNNEADTPDNFQSRRPNTSFCFLDIRSPGLGDTAMYLCATSREGLGPYEQYFGPGTRLTVT.

The V call is TRBV27, the J call TRBJ1-1; a possible D gene is TRBD1 (5 bases). This CDR3 spans 14 amino acids. V lost 7 bases and J 4 bases, leaving 16 bases between the germline ends. Germline CDR1 reads MNHEY; CDR2 reads SMNVEV (reference sequence). The DNA of the CDR3 is TGTGCCAGCACCGCCTGGGGGGGAAGCACTGAAGCTTTCTTT. Encoded protein: CASTAWGGSTEAFF.

This chain uses TRBV30 with TRBJ2-7; TRBD1 agrees at 7 bases. Unmatched junction bases numbered 2, after V lost 1 base and J lost 2 bases. The CDR3 is 13 amino acids. Germline V lookup: CDR1 GTSNPN, CDR2 SVGIG (reference sequence). The CDR3 region is CAWSAGTAYEQYF. CDR3 bases: TGTGCCTGGAGTGCAGGGACAGCCTACGAGCAGTACTTC.

The genes are TRBV7-2 and TRBJ1-1; weak D call: TRBD1 (5 bases). The germline V gene has CDR1 SGHTA and CDR2 FQGNSA. The CDR3 has 15 amino acids. The V gene lost 5 bases and the J gene lost 5 bases, with 18 bases spanning the gap. CDR3 DNA sequence: TGTGCCAGCAGCCCGGCCGGCCGCAAGGGGACTGAAGCTTTCTTT. It codes for CASSPAGRKGTEAFF.

This chain joins TRBV27 and TRBJ2-3; D unclear. Germline loops: CDR1 MNHEY, CDR2 SMNVEV (reference sequence). With 6 bases removed from V and 6 bases from J, the gap between germline ends came to 13 bases. The CDR3 is 13 residues long. This chain's CDR3 is CASRKEFRDTQYF. The CDR3 DNA sequence: TGTGCCAGCAGGAAAGAATTTCGGGATACGCAGTATTTT.

The chain combines TRBV7-2 with TRBJ2-5; D gene uncertain. From germline, CDR1 is SGHTA and CDR2 FQGNSA. The CDR3 totals 13 residues. V dropped 1 base and J dropped 2 bases, with 5 bases sitting between them. Here the CDR3 reads CASSLDRQETQYF. In nucleotides, the CDR3 is TGTGCCAGCAGCTTAGACAGACAAGAGACCCAGTACTTC. The whole variable domain, remainder taken from reference TRBV7-2 and TRBJ2-5, is GAGVSQSPSNKVTEKGKDVELRCDPISGHTALYWYRQSLGQGLEFLIYFQGNSAPDKSGLPSDRFSAERTGGSVSTLTIQRTQQEDSAVYLCASSLDRQETQYFGPGTRLLVL.

The gene calls are TRBV4-1 and TRBJ2-3, with 9 bases matching TRBD2. CDR1 and CDR2 (germline): MGHRA, YSYEKL. The trim removed 1 base at V and 3 bases at J, leaving 8 bases unmatched. This CDR3 comprises 17 residues. This chain's CDR3 is CASSQGFAGGKTDTQYF. The CDR3, as DNA: TGCGCCAGCAGCCAAGGATTCGCGGGAGGGAAGACAGATACGCAGTATTTT.

This chain joins TRBV7-2 and TRBJ2-3; a weak D match, TRBD2 (5 bases). There are 13 residues in the CDR3. Germline assignment: CDR1 SGHTA and CDR2 FQGNSA. Trimming removed 8 bases at V and 3 bases at J, with 12 bases between. CDR3 loop: CASSFWETDTQYF. CDR3 coding DNA: TGTGCCAGCTCCTTTTGGGAGACAGATACGCAGTATTTT.

V usage is TRBV5-6 and J usage is TRBJ2-7; D is unresolved. Trimming took 2 bases from V and 2 from J, leaving 11 bases between them. Germline-derived CDR1 and CDR2 are SGHDT and YYEEEE. The CDR3 totals 14 residues. The CDR3 region is CASSLLTTTYEQYF. In DNA form, the CDR3 reads TGTGCCAGCAGCTTACTTACTACAACCTACGAGCAGTACTTC.

The chain links TRBV7-9 to TRBJ1-3, with D uncertain. From germline, CDR1 is SEHNR and CDR2 FQNEAQ (reference sequence). Trimming took off 7 bases at V and 0 bases at J, with 10 bases between the two ends. This CDR3 comprises 14 residues. CDR3 DNA: TGTGCCAGCACCTATTCCGGCTCTGGAAACACCATATATTTT. The encoded protein is CASTYSGSGNTIYF. The full variable domain, its missing parts supplied by reference TRBV7-9 and TRBJ1-3, is DTGVSQNPRHKITKRGQNVTFRCDPISEHNRLYWYRQTLGQGPEFLTYFQNEAQLEKSRLLSDRFSAERPKGSFSTLEIQRTEQGDSAMYLCASTYSGSGNTIYFGEGSWLTVV.

The rearrangement uses TRBV7-3 and TRBJ1-1; no reliable D call. In germline, CDR1 is SGHTA, CDR2 FQGTGA. The CDR3 is 13 amino acids. V dropped 5 bases and J dropped 1 base, with 8 bases sitting between them. The CDR3 DNA reads as TGTGCCAGCAGCCCGATGGCGAACACTGAAGCTTTCTTT. Residues: CASSPMANTEAFF.

The gene calls are TRBV5-1 and TRBJ2-3, with TRBD2 matching over 10 bases. This CDR3 is built from 16 residues. Trimming took 0 bases from V and 5 from J; bases not matched to a gene: 6. CDR1 and CDR2 from the germline V gene are SGHRS and YFSETQ. The CDR3 sequence: CASSLAPSGSGDTQYF. CDR3 DNA: TGCGCCAGCAGCTTGGCACCTAGCGGGAGTGGAGATACGCAGTATTTT. Full variable domain (missing parts from reference TRBV5-1 and TRBJ2-3): KAGVTQTPRYLIKTRGQQVTLSCSPISGHRSVSWYQQTPGQGLQFLFEYFSETQRNKGNFPGRFSGRQFSNSRSEMNVSTLELGDSALYLCASSLAPSGSGDTQYFGPGTRLTVL.